The 32 T cell receptor beta chains below were found in one sample sequenced in a study of T cells in Graves' hyperthyroidism and ophthalmopathy. TCR beta CDR3 regions were amplified from RNA transcripts. A set of HTBI primers served as the primers for a first-round RT-PCR of the TCR CDR3. Each CDR3 protein is one row after TCRdb ran MiXCR on the multiplex PCR reads. The table has almost 500,000 distinct CDR3 sequences, about 22% seen once. Sequenced input: blood. These receptors originate from a woman aged 70 to 79 with Graves' ophthalmopathy.

The chain uses TRBV7-4 and TRBJ2-5; no firm D call. The germline V and J ends were trimmed by 8 bases and 4 bases, with 14 bases remaining between them. The CDR3 runs 13 residues. Germline V CDR1 and CDR2: SGHVT, SQSDAQ. CDR3 DNA: TGTGCCAGCGGGGTGAGGTGGGCAGAGACCCAGTACTTC. Translated: CASGVRWAETQYF.

This clonotype showed up just a few times. V gene TRBV2 combines with J gene TRBJ2-3, with TRBD2 identical over 9 bases. CDR1 is SNHLY and CDR2 is FYNNEI in the germline V gene. This CDR3 is 15 amino acids long. J was trimmed by 4 bases and V by 1 base; bases with no gene match: 3. The CDR3 spells CASSEGLAGPDTQYF. Here the CDR3 DNA reads TGTGCCAGCAGTGAAGGGCTAGCGGGGCCAGATACGCAGTATTTT.

The V call is TRBV30, the J call TRBJ1-2; D remains unclear. CDR3 length: 13 amino acids. The V gene's germline CDR1 is GTSNPN and CDR2 SVGIG (reference sequence). The V gene lost 0 bases and the J gene lost 1 base, with 6 bases spanning the gap. This chain's CDR3 is CAWSVGINYGYTF. For the CDR3, the DNA is TGTGCCTGGAGTGTTGGAATTAACTATGGCTACACCTTC.

This clonotype was seen only a few times. V gene TRBV6-1 combines with J gene TRBJ2-1; 7 bases match TRBD2. The CDR3 length is 13 residues. Trimming at V came to 0 bases and at J to 10 bases, leaving 3 bases not matched to a gene. Per germline, CDR1 MNHNS and CDR2 SASEGT. The CDR3 protein is CASSEARGGEQFF. The DNA for the CDR3 is TGTGCCAGCAGTGAAGCGCGGGGAGGGGAGCAGTTCTTC.

The chain has TRBV15 and TRBJ2-5; D is possibly TRBD2 (5 bases). The CDR3 extends over 14 amino acids. Germline V lookup: CDR1 LNHNV, CDR2 YYDKDF (reference sequence). The germline V and J ends were trimmed by 5 bases and 1 base, with 11 bases remaining between them. The CDR3, as DNA: TGTGCCACCAGCGCTAGGACTTCCCAAGAGACCCAGTACTTC. This codes for CATSARTSQETQYF.

The chain joins TRBV7-3 to TRBJ2-5, with D perhaps TRBD1 (6 bases). Germline lookup yields CDR1 SGHTA and CDR2 FQGTGA. Trimming cost V 9 bases and J 4 bases, with 12 bases left between them. The CDR3 length is 12 residues. This CDR3 is CARQGPGETQYF. The CDR3 coding sequence is TGTGCCAGACAGGGCCCGGGAGAGACCCAGTACTTC. Supplemented by reference TRBV7-3 and TRBJ2-5, the full variable domain reads GAGVSQTPSNKVTEKGKYVELRCDPISGHTALYWYRQSLGQGPEFLIYFQGTGAADDSGLPNDRFFAVRPEGSVSTLKIQRTERGDSAVYLCARQGPGETQYFGPGTRLLVL.

This clonotype came up a few times. The gene calls are TRBV6-2 or TRBV6-3 and TRBJ2-4; a possible D gene is TRBD2 (5 bases). Between the trimmed V and J ends, which lost 7 bases and 6 bases, there was a span of 10 bases. The CDR3 runs 12 residues. The V gene's germline CDR1 is MNHEY and CDR2 SVGEGT. This chain's CDR3 is CASKGSINIQYF. In DNA, the CDR3 is TGTGCCAGCAAAGGGAGTATAAACATTCAGTACTTC.

As for this clonotype: A much more abundant neighbour one base away suggests this may be a read error. This chain connects TRBV7-2 to TRBJ2-5, with 7 bases aligning to TRBD2. CDR3 length equals 15 residues. V lost 2 bases, J lost 0 bases, and 3 bases stayed unmatched. Germline CDR1 reads SGHTA; CDR2 reads FQGNSA. CDR3 residues: CASSLYSGNQETQYF. The CDR3 bases are TGTGCCAGCAGCTTATACAGCGGGAACCAAGAGACCCAGTACTTC.

This clonotype has only a few counts. V gene TRBV10-1 combines with J gene TRBJ1-2, with unresolved D. This CDR3 is 15 amino acids long. V lost 0 bases, J lost 0 bases, and 8 bases lay in between. CDR1 and CDR2 (germline): WNHNN, SYGVQD (reference sequence). CDR3 sequence (DNA): TGCGCCAGCAGTGAGTCCCAGGACGCTAACTATGGCTACACCTTC. Its translation: CASSESQDANYGYTF.

The chain joins TRBV7-3 to TRBJ1-6; the D gene is possibly TRBD1 (6 bases). V shed 4 bases and J shed 7 bases, with 11 bases lying between them. The CDR3 sequence is 14 residues long. Germline V lookup: CDR1 SGHTA, CDR2 FQGTGA. The CDR3 reads CASSSQGDNSPLHF. CDR3 nucleotide sequence: TGTGCCAGCAGCTCACAGGGAGACAATTCACCCCTCCACTTT.

This chain joins TRBV6-1 and TRBJ2-5; maybe TRBD1 (8 bases). With 4 bases removed from V and 6 bases from J, the gap between germline ends came to 15 bases. Germline values: CDR1 MNHNS, CDR2 SASEGT. This CDR3 contains 14 residues. This CDR3 reads CASSVQGGRQTQYF. CDR3 sequence (DNA): TGTGCCAGCAGTGTACAGGGGGGGAGGCAGACCCAGTACTTC.

The sample holds a few counts of this clonotype. The chain uses TRBV9 and TRBJ2-7; maybe TRBD2 (5 bases). V lost 0 bases and J lost 6, with 10 bases in between. Germline CDR1 reads SGDLS; CDR2 reads YYNGEE. The CDR3 is 13 residues long. The CDR3 spells CASSVADAGEQYF. For the CDR3, the DNA is TGTGCCAGCAGCGTAGCTGATGCGGGCGAGCAGTACTTC.

Details on this clonotype: This may be a read error: a much more frequent sequence differs by one nucleotide. The V and J genes are TRBV19 and TRBJ1-1; 10 nucleotides align to TRBD1. This CDR3 region has 14 residues. CDR1 and CDR2 (germline): LNHDA, SQIVND (reference sequence). The CDR3 DNA is TGTGTCAGTAGGAGACAGGGGGCGAACACTGAAGCTTTCTTT. Translated, it gives CVSRRQGANTEAFF.

This clonotype has more than one count but fewer than ten. The chain uses TRBV7-2 and TRBJ1-5, with D tentatively TRBD1 (5 bases). The CDR3 sequence is 14 residues long. The V gene lost 5 bases and the J gene lost 7 bases, with 15 bases spanning the gap. The germline gives CDR1 SGHTA, CDR2 FQGNSA. The CDR3 spells CASSPGPHVQPQHF. The CDR3 DNA reads as TGTGCCAGCAGCCCGGGACCCCACGTACAGCCCCAGCATTTT.

This clonotype was seen many times. The CDR3 here is CASSLSPMTYEQYF. The CDR3 DNA sequence: TGTGCCAGCAGCCTAAGCCCCATGACCTACGAGCAGTACTTC. This rearrangement joins TRBV3-1 to TRBJ2-7; D ambiguous. V was cut by 4 bases and J by 2 bases, with 12 bases left in between. Germline CDR1 and CDR2: LGHDT and YNNKEL (reference sequence). This CDR3 comprises 14 residues.

In this sample, this clonotype turned up once. In nucleotides, the CDR3 is TGTGCCAGCAGCTTGGGGGGGAACCGCCCAGATACGCAGTATTTT. Amino acids: CASSLGGNRPDTQYF. This sequence joins TRBV5-6 and TRBJ2-3; D assignment may be TRBD1 or TRBD2 (5 bases each). CDR1 and CDR2 from the germline V gene are SGHDT and YYEEEE. The CDR3 runs to 15 residues. The V and J ends lost 0 bases and 4 bases respectively, with 12 bases between them.

This clonotype showed up just a few times. The chain carries TRBV2 and TRBJ1-4, with 12 bases aligning to TRBD1. The ends lost 6 bases at V and 7 bases at J; junction bases unmatched: 3. Germline CDR1 is SNHLY and CDR2 is FYNNEI. The CDR3 consists of 14 residues. The DNA of the CDR3 is TGTGCCAGCAGCTGGGACAGGGGGCGTGAAAAACTGTTTTTT. It yields the protein CASSWDRGREKLFF. Full variable domain (remainder filled in from reference TRBV2 and TRBJ1-4): EPEVTQTPSHQVTQMGQEVILRCVPISNHLYFYWYRQILGQKVEFLVSFYNNEISEKSEIFDDQFSVERPDGSNFTLKIRSTKLEDSAMYFCASSWDRGREKLFFGSGTQLSVL.

This clonotype was observed a handful of times. The chain carries TRBV24-1 and TRBJ2-1, with 7 bases lining up with TRBD2. Germline CDR1 reads KGHDR; CDR2 reads SFDVKD. The CDR3 totals 15 residues. The junction had 12 bases not matched to a gene; V was cut back by 5 bases and J by 9 bases. CDR3 sequence: CATSGQAGDTGEQFF. CDR3 bases: TGTGCCACCAGTGGTCAGGCGGGAGATACCGGTGAGCAGTTCTTC.

This clonotype was detected many times. This sequence joins TRBV11-2 and TRBJ1-1; a weak D match, TRBD1 (5 bases). CDR3 length: 12 amino acids. Looked up from germline, CDR1 is SGHAT and CDR2 is FQNNGV. Trimming cost V 8 bases and J 1 base, with 8 bases left between them. CDR3 DNA sequence: TGTGCCAGCGGTGACAGGAACACTGAAGCTTTCTTT. Protein: CASGDRNTEAFF.

This clonotype was seen more than once but under ten times. The chain employs TRBV20-1 and TRBJ2-1; 8 positions match TRBD2. Germline CDR1 and CDR2: DFQATT and SNEGSKA (reference sequence). The CDR3 is 15 residues long. V dropped 0 bases and J dropped 7; count of bases not matched to a gene: 8. The CDR3 nucleotides read TGCAGTGCTAGAGATCAGGGTAGCGGGGCAAATGAGCAGTTCTTC. The encoded protein is CSARDQGSGANEQFF.

This clonotype was counted at least ten times. V usage is TRBV7-3 and J usage is TRBJ2-1, with a possible D match to TRBD2 (5 bases). The CDR3 contains 13 residues. Looked up from germline, CDR1 is SGHTA and CDR2 is FQGTGA. Trimming stripped 1 base from V and 4 bases from J, with 5 bases between. The CDR3 DNA is TGTGCCAGCAGCTTAAGGGAGTACAATGAGCAGTTCTTC. Protein product: CASSLREYNEQFF.

The CDR3 loop is CAWTGSGTQYF. CDR3 coding DNA: TGTGCCTGGACAGGGTCGGGGACCCAGTACTTC. This chain connects TRBV30 to TRBJ2-5; D might be TRBD1 (5 bases). The germline V gene has CDR1 GTSNPN and CDR2 SVGIG (reference sequence). V was cut by 4 bases and J by 7 bases, with 10 bases left in between. This CDR3 has 11 residues.

This clonotype was counted many times. The genes are TRBV12-3 or TRBV12-4 and TRBJ2-7; perhaps TRBD1 as D (7 bases). V was cut by 4 bases and J by 1 base, with 17 bases left in between. CDR3 length equals 16 residues. CDR3 in DNA: TGTGCCAGCAGTTACTCTGCGGGACAGCCTTCCTACGAGCAGTACTTC. Protein product: CASSYSAGQPSYEQYF.

About this clonotype itself: The junction departs from germline at one end; a sequencing error may be responsible. This chain links TRBV20-1 with TRBJ2-6; tentatively, D is TRBD1 (6 bases). The CDR3 consists of 18 residues. Germline V lookup: CDR1 DFQATT, CDR2 SNEGSKA (reference sequence). CDR3: CSAPLITGMGSGADVLTF. In nucleotides, the CDR3 is TGCAGTGCTCCACTAATCACAGGGATGGGGTCTGGGGCCGACGTCCTGACTTTC.

This clonotype was seen only a few times. The chain links TRBV6-1 to TRBJ2-1; TRBD2 agrees at 8 bases. V trimming: 5 bases; J trimming: 5 bases; junction bases outside the gene matches: 11. The CDR3 loop spans 16 amino acids. Germline-derived CDR1 and CDR2 are MNHNS and SASEGT. The CDR3 spells CASSPLSGIFDNEQFF. For the CDR3, the DNA is TGTGCCAGCAGTCCCCTTAGCGGGATATTCGACAATGAGCAGTTCTTC.

This clonotype was counted only a few times. The V call is TRBV5-1, the J call TRBJ2-3; 11 bases are shared with TRBD1. This CDR3 spans 17 amino acids. In germline, CDR1 is SGHRS, CDR2 YFSETQ. J gave up 3 bases and V 0 bases, and 6 bases lay outside the gene matches. The CDR3 sequence is CASSLAGGDRGTDTQYF. CDR3 coding DNA: TGCGCCAGCAGCTTGGCCGGAGGGGACAGGGGGACAGATACGCAGTATTTT.

This CDR3 reads CAWEGELFF. CDR3 bases: TGTGCCTGGGAAGGGGAGCTGTTTTTT. The rearrangement uses TRBV30 and TRBJ2-2; D not certain. This CDR3 is built from 9 residues. V was clipped by 5 bases and J by 8 bases, with 3 bases between them. Germline V gene data show CDR1 as GTSNPN and CDR2 as SVGIG (reference sequence).

The V and J genes are TRBV7-9 and TRBJ2-1; 10 bases are a match to TRBD2. Germline lookup yields CDR1 SEHNR and CDR2 FQNEAQ (reference sequence). The CDR3 is 16 residues long. The V gene end was trimmed by 3 bases and the J gene end by 7 bases; junction bases not matched to a gene: 9. CDR3 loop: CASSLSLAGLSNEQFF. CDR3 sequence (DNA): TGTGCCAGCAGCTTGTCACTAGCGGGGCTTTCGAATGAGCAGTTCTTC.

In its sample, this clonotype was seen many times. The chain employs TRBV28 and TRBJ2-2; 7 bases match TRBD1. Trimming removed 2 bases from V and 0 bases from J; junction bases left unmatched: 3. The CDR3 sequence is 16 residues long. Looked up from germline, CDR1 is MDHEN and CDR2 is SYDVKM. CDR3 residues: CASSLLGTANTGELFF. CDR3 nucleotide sequence: TGTGCCAGCAGTTTACTGGGGACAGCGAACACCGGGGAGCTGTTTTTT. Together with reference TRBV28 and TRBJ2-2, the CDR3 gives the full variable domain: DVKVTQSSRYLVKRTGEKVFLECVQDMDHENMFWYRQDPGLGLRLIYFSYDVKMKEKGDIPEGYSVSREKKERFSLILESASTNQTSMYLCASSLLGTANTGELFFGEGSRLTVL.

The chain is built from TRBV2 and TRBJ1-2; perhaps TRBD1 as D (5 bases). This CDR3 region has 13 residues. Germline-derived CDR1 and CDR2 are SNHLY and FYNNEI. V gave up 2 bases and J gave up 4 bases, with 8 bases separating them. In nucleotides, the CDR3 is TGTGCCAGCAGTGAAAAGGGGTCCTATGGCTACACCTTC. Translation: CASSEKGSYGYTF.

This clonotype was seen repeatedly, ten times or more. The V and J genes are TRBV7-2 and TRBJ2-5; 14 bases align to TRBD2. The V segment lost 3 bases and the J segment 3 bases; nucleotides outside the gene matches: 0. This CDR3 contains 15 residues. Per the germline V gene, CDR1 is SGHTA and CDR2 is FQGNSA. The CDR3, as DNA: TGTGCCAGCAGCTTGACTAGCGGGAGGGAAGAGACCCAGTACTTC. Its protein product is CASSLTSGREETQYF.

This clonotype was found a few times. This chain joins TRBV3-1 and TRBJ2-7; 7 bases agree with TRBD2. J gave up 3 bases and V 4 bases, and 6 bases lay outside the gene matches. The CDR3 spans 14 residues. Germline lookup yields CDR1 LGHDT and CDR2 YNNKEL (reference sequence). CDR3 sequence: CASSRPGTNYEQYF. CDR3 in DNA: TGTGCCAGCAGCCGTCCCGGGACTAACTACGAGCAGTACTTC.